This T cell receptor (beta chain) stems from a study of identical twins. General study results and limits: Insertions were reduced in abundant cord blood beta clonotypes but not in memory repertoires.

V dropped 4 bases and J dropped 5; count of bases not matched to a gene: 11. The CDR3 extends over 16 amino acids. Germline-derived CDR1 and CDR2 are SGHKS and YYEKEE (reference sequence). Concerning this clonotype: Its antigen is unidentified.

cDNA carried unique molecular identifiers, and a universal primer site was added by template switching. TCRdb re-analysed the 5' RACE reads in MiXCR, keeping a single row per CDR3 protein. Seen here are 250,000 to 300,000 distinct CDR3 sequences, about 9% observed once, and the top ten hold 3%. Healthy Caucasians supplied all donations. Separately, the same data were catalogued under a study of yellow fever vaccine responses in identical twins.

The sample was CD8+ T cells sorted from blood. This TCR was recovered from a woman under 30 in good health. V is TRBV5-5 and J is TRBJ2-3; 9 bases map to TRBD1. CDR3 sequence reads: CASSAQTGGVGDTQYF. The CDR3 nucleotides read TGTGCCAGCAGCGCACAAACAGGGGGCGTAGGAGATACGCAGTATTTT.